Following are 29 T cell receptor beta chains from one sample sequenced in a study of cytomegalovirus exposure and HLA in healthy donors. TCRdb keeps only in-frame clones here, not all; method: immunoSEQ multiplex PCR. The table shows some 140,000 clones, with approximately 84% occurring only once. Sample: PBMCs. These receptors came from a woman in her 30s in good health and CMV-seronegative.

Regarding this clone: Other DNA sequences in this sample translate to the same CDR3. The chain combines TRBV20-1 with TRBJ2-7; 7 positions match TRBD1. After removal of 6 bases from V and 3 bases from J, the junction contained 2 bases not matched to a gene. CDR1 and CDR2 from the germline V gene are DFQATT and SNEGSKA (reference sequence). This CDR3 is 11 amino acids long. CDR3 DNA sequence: TGCAGTGCGCGACAGGGCTACGAGCAGTACTTC. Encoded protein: CSARQGYEQYF.

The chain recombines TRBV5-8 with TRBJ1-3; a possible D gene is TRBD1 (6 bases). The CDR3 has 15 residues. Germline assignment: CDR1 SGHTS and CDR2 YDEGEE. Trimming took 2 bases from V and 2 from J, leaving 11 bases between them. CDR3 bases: TGTGCCAGCAGCTTTAAAGGGGGAACTGGAAACACCATATATTTT. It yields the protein CASSFKGGTGNTIYF.

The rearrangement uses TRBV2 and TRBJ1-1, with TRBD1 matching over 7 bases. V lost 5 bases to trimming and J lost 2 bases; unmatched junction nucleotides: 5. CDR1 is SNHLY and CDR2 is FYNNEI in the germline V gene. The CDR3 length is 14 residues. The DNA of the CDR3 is TGTGCCAGCAGTCTTGGACAGGCCAACACTGAAGCTTTCTTT. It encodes CASSLGQANTEAFF.

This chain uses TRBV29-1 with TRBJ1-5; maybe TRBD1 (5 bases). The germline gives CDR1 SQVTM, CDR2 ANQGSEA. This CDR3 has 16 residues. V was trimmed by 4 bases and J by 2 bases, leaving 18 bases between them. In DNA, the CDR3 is TGCAGCGTTGTCCTACGGGGGGTAGAGGGCAATCAGCCCCAGCATTTT. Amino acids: CSVVLRGVEGNQPQHF.

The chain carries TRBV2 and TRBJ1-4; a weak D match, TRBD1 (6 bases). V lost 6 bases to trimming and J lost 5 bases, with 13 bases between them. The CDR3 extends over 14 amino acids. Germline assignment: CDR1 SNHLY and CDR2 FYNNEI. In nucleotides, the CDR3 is TGTGCCAGCAGACCCGACAGGACCAATGAAAAACTGTTTTTT. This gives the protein CASRPDRTNEKLFF.

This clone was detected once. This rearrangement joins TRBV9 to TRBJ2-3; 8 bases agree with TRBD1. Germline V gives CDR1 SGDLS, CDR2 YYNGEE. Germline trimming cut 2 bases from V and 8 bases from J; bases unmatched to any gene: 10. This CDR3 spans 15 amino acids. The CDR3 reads CASSVTGQVAGTQYF. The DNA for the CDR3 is TGTGCCAGCAGCGTGACGGGACAGGTCGCGGGTACGCAGTATTTT. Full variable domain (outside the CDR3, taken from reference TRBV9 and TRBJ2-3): DSGVTQTPKHLITATGQRVTLRCSPRSGDLSVYWYQQSLDQGLQFLIQYYNGEERAKGNILERFSAQQFPDLHSELNLSSLELGDSALYFCASSVTGQVAGTQYFGPGTRLTVL.

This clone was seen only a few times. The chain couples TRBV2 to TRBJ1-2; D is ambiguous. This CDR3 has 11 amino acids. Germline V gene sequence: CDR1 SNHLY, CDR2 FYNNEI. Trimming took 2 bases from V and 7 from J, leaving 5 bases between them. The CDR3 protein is CASSERGGYTF. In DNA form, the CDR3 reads TGTGCCAGCAGTGAACGGGGTGGCTACACCTTC.

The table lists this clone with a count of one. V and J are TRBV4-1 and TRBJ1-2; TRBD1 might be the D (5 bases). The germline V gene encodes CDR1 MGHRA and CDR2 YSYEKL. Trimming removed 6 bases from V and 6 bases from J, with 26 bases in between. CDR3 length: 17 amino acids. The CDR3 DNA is TGCGCCAGCAGAAACCCGACAGCTGGACATAAAGAAAATGGCTACACCTTC. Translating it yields CASRNPTAGHKENGYTF.

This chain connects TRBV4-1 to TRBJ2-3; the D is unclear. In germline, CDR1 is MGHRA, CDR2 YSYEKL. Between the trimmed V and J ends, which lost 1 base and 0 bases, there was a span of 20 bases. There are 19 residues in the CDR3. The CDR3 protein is CASSQVFVSGRSSTDTQYF. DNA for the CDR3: TGCGCCAGCAGCCAAGTATTCGTGTCAGGCAGGTCCAGCACAGATACGCAGTATTTT.

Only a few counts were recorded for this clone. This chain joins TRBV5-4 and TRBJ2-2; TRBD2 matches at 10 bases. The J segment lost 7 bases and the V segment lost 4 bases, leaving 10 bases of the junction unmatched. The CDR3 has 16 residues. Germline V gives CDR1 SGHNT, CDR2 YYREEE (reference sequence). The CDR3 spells CASSISGGAFGGELFF. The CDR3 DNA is TGTGCCAGCAGCATCAGCGGGGGGGCCTTTGGCGGGGAGCTGTTTTTT.

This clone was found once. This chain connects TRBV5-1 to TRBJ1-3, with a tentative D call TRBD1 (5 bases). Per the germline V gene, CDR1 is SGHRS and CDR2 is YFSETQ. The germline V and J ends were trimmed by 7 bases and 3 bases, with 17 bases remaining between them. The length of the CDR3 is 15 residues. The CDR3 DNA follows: TGCGCCAGCTCCACTGGGGGACTTGATGGAAACACCATATATTTT. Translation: CASSTGGLDGNTIYF.

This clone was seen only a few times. The CDR3 nucleotides read TGCGCCAGCAGTAAGGACGGCAGGGAGAACACTGAAGCTTTCTTT. This sequence encodes CASSKDGRENTEAFF. The V and J genes are TRBV4-1 and TRBJ1-1, with D possibly being TRBD1 (5 bases). The CDR3 length is 15 residues. Germline V CDR1 and CDR2: MGHRA, YSYEKL. Trimming stripped 6 bases from V and 1 base from J, with 15 bases between.

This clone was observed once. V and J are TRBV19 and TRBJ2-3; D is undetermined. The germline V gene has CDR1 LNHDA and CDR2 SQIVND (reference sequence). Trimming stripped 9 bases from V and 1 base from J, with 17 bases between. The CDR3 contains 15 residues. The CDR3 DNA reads TGTGCCAGCCGAACCAGGCACTTCGGCACAGATACGCAGTATTTT. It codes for CASRTRHFGTDTQYF.

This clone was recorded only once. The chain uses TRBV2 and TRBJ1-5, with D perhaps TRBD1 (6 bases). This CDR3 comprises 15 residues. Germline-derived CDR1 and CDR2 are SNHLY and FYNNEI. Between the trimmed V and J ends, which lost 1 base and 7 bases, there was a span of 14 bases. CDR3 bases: TGTGCCAGCAGTGAAGAGGCCCAGGGGCTGCAGCCCCAGCATTTT. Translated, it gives CASSEEAQGLQPQHF.

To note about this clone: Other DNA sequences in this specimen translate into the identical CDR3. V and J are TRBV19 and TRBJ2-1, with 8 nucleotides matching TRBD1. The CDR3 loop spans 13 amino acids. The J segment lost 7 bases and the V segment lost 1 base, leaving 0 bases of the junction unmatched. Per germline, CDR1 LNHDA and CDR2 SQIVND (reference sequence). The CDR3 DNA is TGTGCCAGTAGTATAGGACAGGGGAATGAGCAGTTCTTC. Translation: CASSIGQGNEQFF. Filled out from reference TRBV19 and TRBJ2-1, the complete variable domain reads DGGITQSPKYLFRKEGQNVTLSCEQNLNHDAMYWYRQDPGQGLRLIYYSQIVNDFQKGDIAEGYSVSREKKESFPLTVTSAQKNPTAFYLCASSIGQGNEQFFGPGTRLTVL.

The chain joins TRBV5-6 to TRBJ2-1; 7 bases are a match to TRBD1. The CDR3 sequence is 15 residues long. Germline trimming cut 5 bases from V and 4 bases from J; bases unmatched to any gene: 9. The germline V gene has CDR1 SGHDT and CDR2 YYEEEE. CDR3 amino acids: CASSLMGQPYNEQFF. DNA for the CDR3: TGTGCCAGCAGTTTGATGGGACAGCCGTACAATGAGCAGTTCTTC.

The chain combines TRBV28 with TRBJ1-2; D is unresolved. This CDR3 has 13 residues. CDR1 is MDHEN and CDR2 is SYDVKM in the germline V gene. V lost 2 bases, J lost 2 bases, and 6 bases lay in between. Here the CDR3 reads CASSLVQNYGYTF. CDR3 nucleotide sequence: TGTGCCAGCAGTTTAGTTCAGAACTATGGCTACACCTTC.

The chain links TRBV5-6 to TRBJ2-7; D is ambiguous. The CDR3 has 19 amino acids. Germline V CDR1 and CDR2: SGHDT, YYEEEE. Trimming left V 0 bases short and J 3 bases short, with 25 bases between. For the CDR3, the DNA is TGTGCCAGCAGCTTGGTAAATAGAAGACTGGTTATGAACCTCTACGAGCAGTACTTC. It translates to CASSLVNRRLVMNLYEQYF.

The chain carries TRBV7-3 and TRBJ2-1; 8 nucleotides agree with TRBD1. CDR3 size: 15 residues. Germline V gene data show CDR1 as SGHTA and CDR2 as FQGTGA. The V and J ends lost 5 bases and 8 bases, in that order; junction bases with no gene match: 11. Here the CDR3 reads CASSPTDLDRDEQFF. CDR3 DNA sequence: TGTGCCAGCAGCCCGACAGACCTGGACAGGGATGAGCAGTTCTTC. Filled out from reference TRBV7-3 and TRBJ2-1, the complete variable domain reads GAGVSQTPSNKVTEKGKYVELRCDPISGHTALYWYRQSLGQGPEFLIYFQGTGAADDSGLPNDRFFAVRPEGSVSTLKIQRTERGDSAVYLCASSPTDLDRDEQFFGPGTRLTVL.

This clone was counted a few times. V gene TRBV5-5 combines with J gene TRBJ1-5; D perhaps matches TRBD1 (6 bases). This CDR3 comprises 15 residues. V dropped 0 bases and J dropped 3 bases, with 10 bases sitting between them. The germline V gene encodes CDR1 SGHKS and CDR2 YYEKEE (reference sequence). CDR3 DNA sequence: TGTGCCAGCAGCTTGGTAGGGGGTCCCAATCAGCCCCAGCATTTT. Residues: CASSLVGGPNQPQHF.

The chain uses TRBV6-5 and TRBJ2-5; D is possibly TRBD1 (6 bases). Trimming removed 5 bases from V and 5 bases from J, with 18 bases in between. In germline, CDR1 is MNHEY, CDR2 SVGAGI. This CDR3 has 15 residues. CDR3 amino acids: CASSRTAGTGETQYF. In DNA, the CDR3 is TGTGCCAGCAGTCGGACAGCAGGGACGGGGGAGACCCAGTACTTC.

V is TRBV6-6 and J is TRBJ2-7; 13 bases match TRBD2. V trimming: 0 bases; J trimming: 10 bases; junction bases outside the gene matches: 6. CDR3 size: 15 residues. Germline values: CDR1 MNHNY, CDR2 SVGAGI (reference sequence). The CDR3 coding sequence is TGTGCCAGCAGTTACTCTCCGGGACTAGCGGGGCGCCAGTACTTC. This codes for CASSYSPGLAGRQYF.

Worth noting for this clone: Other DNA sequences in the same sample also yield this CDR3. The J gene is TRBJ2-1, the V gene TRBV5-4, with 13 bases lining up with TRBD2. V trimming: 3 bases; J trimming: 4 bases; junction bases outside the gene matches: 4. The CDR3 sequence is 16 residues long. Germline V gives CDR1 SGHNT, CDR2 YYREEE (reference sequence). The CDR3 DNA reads TGTGCCAGCAGCTCACGACTAGCGGGGGGATACAATGAGCAGTTCTTC. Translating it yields CASSSRLAGGYNEQFF.

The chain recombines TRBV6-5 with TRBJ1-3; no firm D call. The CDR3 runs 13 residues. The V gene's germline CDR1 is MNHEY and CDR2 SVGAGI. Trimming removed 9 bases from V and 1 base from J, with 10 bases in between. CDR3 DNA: TGTGCCAGTCACGACTCATCTGGAAACACCATATATTTT. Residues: CASHDSSGNTIYF.

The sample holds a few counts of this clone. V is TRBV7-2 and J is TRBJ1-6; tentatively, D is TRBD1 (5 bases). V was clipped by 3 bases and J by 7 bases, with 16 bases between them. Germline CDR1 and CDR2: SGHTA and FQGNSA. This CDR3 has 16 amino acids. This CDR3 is CASSFKSGSSNSPLHF. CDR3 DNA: TGTGCCAGCAGCTTTAAGTCAGGGTCATCCAATTCACCCCTCCACTTT.

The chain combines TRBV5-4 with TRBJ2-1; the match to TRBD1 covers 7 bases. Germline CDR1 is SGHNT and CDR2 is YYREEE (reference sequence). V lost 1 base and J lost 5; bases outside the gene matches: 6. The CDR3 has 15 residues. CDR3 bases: TGTGCCAGCAGCTTGAGAGGGGGCTTCGACAATGAGCAGTTCTTC. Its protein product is CASSLRGGFDNEQFF.

CDR3: CASSLGQGMNTEAFF. The CDR3 DNA reads as TGTGCCAGCAGCTTAGGTCAGGGAATGAACACTGAAGCTTTCTTT. The V gene is TRBV7-9, the J gene TRBJ1-1, with a tentative D call TRBD1 (5 bases). V was shortened by 1 base and J by 0 bases, with 9 bases between the two germline ends. The CDR3 contains 15 residues. Germline assignment: CDR1 SEHNR and CDR2 FQNEAQ (reference sequence). Drawing the rest from reference TRBV7-9 and TRBJ1-1, the complete variable domain is DTGVSQNPRHKITKRGQNVTFRCDPISEHNRLYWYRQTLGQGPEFLTYFQNEAQLEKSRLLSDRFSAERPKGSFSTLEIQRTEQGDSAMYLCASSLGQGMNTEAFFGQGTRLTVV.

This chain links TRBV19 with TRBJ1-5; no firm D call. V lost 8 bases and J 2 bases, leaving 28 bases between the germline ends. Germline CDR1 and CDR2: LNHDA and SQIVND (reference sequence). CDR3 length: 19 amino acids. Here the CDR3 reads CASPPRGRPHLSCNQPQHF. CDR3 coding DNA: TGTGCCAGTCCCCCCCGCGGCCGACCCCACCTTAGTTGCAATCAGCCCCAGCATTTT.

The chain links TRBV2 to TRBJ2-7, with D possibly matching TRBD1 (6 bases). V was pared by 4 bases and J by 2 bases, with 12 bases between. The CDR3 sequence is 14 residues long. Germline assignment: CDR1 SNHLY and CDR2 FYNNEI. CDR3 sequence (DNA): TGTGCCAGCAGTGGGGGGCGGACAGCCTACGAGCAGTACTTC. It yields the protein CASSGGRTAYEQYF.